This T cell receptor (beta chain) was retrieved from a study of blood T cell repertoires in COVID-19. Study-wide context: In each case, the material was cDNA or gDNA derived from T cells, B-cell-depleted T cells, or PBMCs.

Seattle's enrolled individuals joined amid active infection and were then monitored longitudinally. Germline CDR1 reads SGHTA; CDR2 reads FQGTGA. With 4 bases removed from V and 1 base from J, the gap between germline ends came to 11 bases. This CDR3 is 15 amino acids long. This clone was detected once. This table comes from immunoSEQ multiplex PCR, and its TCRdb copy is limited to in-frame clones, with some not included. The sample records hundreds of thousands of clones, more than 75% being singletons. V gene TRBV7-3 combines with J gene TRBJ1-5; no clear D. Sequenced: peripheral blood. This receptor was identified in a woman between 55 and 75 years old with COVID-19, enrolled during active disease. CDR3 sequence reads: CASSYAGSSNQPQHF. The CDR3 region has the DNA TGTGCCAGCAGCTACGCGGGCAGCAGCAATCAGCCCCAGCATTTT.